Below are 22 T cell receptor beta chains sequenced from a single sample in a study of blood T cell repertoires in COVID-19 (dated by TCRdb to about 2020). The library came from the immunoSEQ multiplex PCR assay. The table was pulled from immuneACCESS by TCRdb, which kept in-frame rearrangements only. Such tables lose some clones; where checked, under half of the loss comes from unresolved V genes, and the rest has no known cause. In this sample the table shows 150,000 to 200,000 clones, around 82% of which occur a single time. The top ten clones comprise 6.9% of the sample. Sequencing was done on a sample of peripheral blood. These receptors all stem from a man aged 80 or over with COVID-19, enrolled during active disease.

V and J are TRBV6-6 and TRBJ1-1; D possibly corresponds to TRBD1 (5 bases). The CDR3 contains 14 residues. V was trimmed by 2 bases and J by 5 bases, leaving 12 bases between them. CDR1 MNHNY and CDR2 SVGAGI come from the germline V gene (reference sequence). CDR3 nucleotides: TGTGCCAGCAGTTACATGGGGGGTATTACTGAAGCTTTCTTT. Protein: CASSYMGGITEAFF.

V gene TRBV4-2 combines with J gene TRBJ2-4; a possible D gene is TRBD1 (6 bases). V lost 0 bases and J 6 bases, leaving 9 bases between the germline ends. The length of the CDR3 is 14 residues. In germline, CDR1 is LGHNA, CDR2 YNFKEQ. The CDR3 spells CASSQDRGGNIQYF. DNA for the CDR3: TGTGCCAGCAGCCAAGACAGGGGTGGAAACATTCAGTACTTC.

This chain connects TRBV5-4 to TRBJ2-3; 8 nucleotides align to TRBD2. V was pared by 4 bases and J by 4 bases, with 8 bases of the junction left unmatched. Germline CDR1 reads SGHNT; CDR2 reads YYREEE (reference sequence). The CDR3 consists of 15 residues. CDR3 nucleotides: TGTGCCAGCAGCGCTGTCACGGGACTAGCAGATACGCAGTATTTT. Protein: CASSAVTGLADTQYF.

The rearrangement links TRBV10-3 to TRBJ1-1, with 9 bases fitting TRBD1. This CDR3 region has 14 residues. The germline gives CDR1 ENHRY, CDR2 SYGVKD. V was pared by 6 bases and J by 0 bases, with 2 bases of the junction left unmatched. CDR3 residues: CAIRDRGVNTEAFF. CDR3 bases: TGTGCCATCAGGGACAGGGGAGTGAACACTGAAGCTTTCTTT.

J is TRBJ1-1 and V is TRBV4-3; no definite D call. The CDR3 contains 16 residues. Trimming took 0 bases from V and 4 from J, leaving 15 bases between them. Germline-derived CDR1 and CDR2 are LGHNA and YSLEER. The CDR3 loop reads CASSQDISAGGTEAFF. The CDR3 DNA follows: TGCGCCAGCAGCCAAGATATTAGCGCGGGAGGCACTGAAGCTTTCTTT.

Only one count was recorded for this clone. The rearrangement joins TRBV7-3 to TRBJ2-2, with TRBD1 matching 9 bases. Trimming cost V 5 bases and J 7 bases; bases outside gene matches: 8. Germline-derived CDR1 and CDR2 are SGHTA and FQGTGA. This CDR3 has 15 amino acids. The CDR3 loop reads CASSLRQGVSGELFF. CDR3 in DNA: TGTGCCAGCAGCCTACGACAGGGGGTGAGCGGGGAGCTGTTTTTT.

CDR3 in amino acids: CASRPSTTRPQRGHPYEQYF. The CDR3 DNA reads as TGTGCCAGCCGCCCGTCGACGACCCGGCCTCAAAGGGGACACCCCTACGAGCAGTACTTC. The chain recombines TRBV21-1 with TRBJ2-7; TRBD1 reflects the table's D call only, with no check against the DNA. TRBV21-1 is described as a pseudogene. This CDR3 contains 20 residues.

The CDR3 here is CASSMGTGIQPQHF. The CDR3 nucleotides read TGTGCCAGTAGTATGGGGACAGGGATTCAGCCCCAGCATTTT. The J gene is TRBJ1-5, the V gene TRBV19; 9 bases align to TRBD1. This CDR3 is built from 14 residues. Per the germline V gene, CDR1 is LNHDA and CDR2 is SQIVND (reference sequence). After removal of 3 bases from V and 6 bases from J, the junction contained 3 bases not matched to a gene.

The chain couples TRBV3-1 (or the pseudogene TRBV3-2) to TRBJ1-2; D gene uncertain. Looked up from germline, CDR1 is LGHDT and CDR2 is YNNKEL (reference sequence). The CDR3 extends over 13 amino acids. Trimming took 1 base from V and 12 from J, leaving 15 bases between them. The CDR3 here is CASSQVPPMAHTF. CDR3 nucleotide sequence: TGTGCCAGCAGCCAAGTTCCCCCAATGGCCCACACCTTC.

This chain links TRBV29-1 with TRBJ1-1, with 7 positions matching TRBD1. Germline assignment: CDR1 SQVTM and CDR2 ANQGSEA. The V gene end was trimmed by 5 bases and the J gene end by 1 base; junction bases not matched to a gene: 7. The CDR3 loop spans 14 amino acids. Here the CDR3 DNA reads TGCAGCGTTTCCCCAGGGGGGCGGAACACTGAAGCTTTCTTT. It yields the protein CSVSPGGRNTEAFF.

This chain uses TRBV6-5 with TRBJ1-6; 9 bases line up with TRBD1. There are 15 residues in the CDR3. The trim removed 0 bases at V and 9 bases at J, leaving 3 bases unmatched. From germline, CDR1 is MNHEY and CDR2 SVGAGI. The CDR3 nucleotides read TGTGCCAGCAGTTACTCCGGACAGGGGAGTTCACCCCTCCACTTT. It is translated as CASSYSGQGSSPLHF.

The table lists this clone with a count of one. The chain links TRBV2 to TRBJ1-5, with a weak D call TRBD1 (6 bases). Trimming cost V 7 bases and J 5 bases, with 12 bases left between them. Germline CDR1 reads SNHLY; CDR2 reads FYNNEI. There are 13 residues in the CDR3. The CDR3 region has the DNA TGTGCCAGCAATGAGGGGGGGCATCAGCCCCAGCATTTT. Translation gives CASNEGGHQPQHF.

This chain uses TRBV5-4 with TRBJ2-7; perhaps TRBD2 as D (6 bases). CDR1 is SGHNT and CDR2 is YYREEE in the germline V gene (reference sequence). V was cut by 0 bases and J by 3 bases, with 16 bases left in between. The CDR3 has 16 amino acids. As DNA, the CDR3 is TGTGCCAGCAGCTTGGCTGGCGGAGGGTACTACTACGAGCAGTACTTC. Protein product: CASSLAGGGYYYEQYF.

The gene calls are TRBV7-8 and TRBJ2-5, with TRBD2 matching 9 bases. CDR3 length equals 15 residues. V lost 5 bases and J lost 5; bases outside the gene matches: 9. Germline assignment: CDR1 SGHVS and CDR2 FQNEAQ. The CDR3 bases are TGTGCCAGCAGCCACAAGCGGGGGGTTGTGGAGACCCAGTACTTC. Translated, it gives CASSHKRGVVETQYF.

The chain joins TRBV6-5 to TRBJ1-4; D gene uncertain. The germline V gene has CDR1 MNHEY and CDR2 SVGAGI. The CDR3 is 14 residues long. The V and J ends lost 6 bases and 0 bases respectively, with 8 bases between them. The CDR3 nucleotides read TGTGCCAGCAGCTACACTGCAACTAATGAAAAACTGTTTTTT. It yields the protein CASSYTATNEKLFF.

A remark on this clone: Other DNA variants within this sample encode the same CDR3. The V call is TRBV4-3, the J call TRBJ2-3; 10 nucleotides agree with TRBD2. The CDR3 is 18 amino acids. Losses at the gene ends were 0 bases for V and 1 base for J; bases not matched to a gene: 7. Germline lookup yields CDR1 LGHNA and CDR2 YSLEER. CDR3 loop: CASSQDFSGTSGTDTQYF. In nucleotides, the CDR3 is TGCGCCAGCAGCCAAGATTTTTCGGGGACTAGCGGCACAGATACGCAGTATTTT.

J is TRBJ1-4 and V is TRBV6-6, with unresolved D. This CDR3 is built from 13 residues. Trimming cost V 2 bases and J 8 bases, with 9 bases left between them. Germline V gene sequence: CDR1 MNHNY, CDR2 SVGAGI (reference sequence). The CDR3 region has the DNA TGTGCCAGCAGTTACGGAGGGAACGAAAAACTGTTTTTT. Amino acid sequence: CASSYGGNEKLFF.

V and J are TRBV7-2 and TRBJ2-4, with TRBD1 matching over 12 bases. The V gene's germline CDR1 is SGHTA and CDR2 FQGNSA. The V and J ends lost 4 bases and 8 bases, in that order; junction bases with no gene match: 3. This CDR3 has 14 amino acids. The CDR3, as DNA: TGTGCCAGCAGCTGGGACAGGGGGCTGGACATTCAGTACTTC. It yields the protein CASSWDRGLDIQYF.

J is TRBJ2-3 and V is TRBV28; the D gene is possibly TRBD1 (5 bases). This CDR3 comprises 12 residues. CDR1 MDHEN and CDR2 SYDVKM come from the germline V gene. V lost 2 bases and J lost 10, with 10 bases in between. CDR3 coding DNA: TGTGCCAGCAGTTTAGGGGCTAATGCGCAGTATTTT. Translation: CASSLGANAQYF.

This sequence joins TRBV6-5 and TRBJ1-5, with D unclear. The length of the CDR3 is 15 residues. Germline assignment: CDR1 MNHEY and CDR2 SVGAGI. The germline V and J ends were trimmed by 7 bases and 0 bases, with 13 bases remaining between them. The CDR3 region has the DNA TGTGCCAGCAATATCAGGATATATAGCAATCAGCCCCAGCATTTT. Amino acids: CASNIRIYSNQPQHF.

The chain recombines TRBV18 with TRBJ1-2; 8 bases line up with TRBD1. CDR3 length: 17 residues. V trimming: 2 bases; J trimming: 4 bases; junction bases outside the gene matches: 12. CDR1 is KGHSH, CDR2 LQKENI, per germline. CDR3 protein: CASSPLGQGASVYGYTF. The CDR3, as DNA: TGTGCCAGCTCACCATTGGGCCAGGGGGCTTCGGTCTATGGCTACACCTTC.

The chain carries TRBV7-2 and TRBJ2-7, with D possibly matching TRBD2 (5 bases). The germline V gene has CDR1 SGHTA and CDR2 FQGNSA. CDR3 length: 14 amino acids. Deletions cut 3 bases from V and 4 bases from J, with 13 bases between. The CDR3 DNA is TGTGCCAGCAGCTTTCACTCGAGGGATTACGAGCAGTACTTC. Its protein is CASSFHSRDYEQYF.